A single sample is the source of the 16 T cell receptor beta chains below, sequenced in a study of control samples from healthy donors and cancer patients. The method was immunoSEQ multiplex PCR; TCRdb's version includes in-frame clones alone and lacks a portion of them. The table includes approximately 150,000 clones, about nine tenths detected once. The sample was blood. All receptors come from a man in his thirties or forties in good health.

V gene TRBV30 combines with J gene TRBJ1-2, with a possible D match to TRBD1 (5 bases). The CDR3 length is 12 residues. Trimming took 7 bases from V and 6 from J, leaving 15 bases between them. In germline, CDR1 is GTSNPN, CDR2 SVGIG (reference sequence). The CDR3 nucleotides read TGTGCCTCGGGGAGGGGCAAGGATGGCTACACCTTC. It translates to CASGRGKDGYTF.

V is TRBV3-1 (or the pseudogene TRBV3-2) and J is TRBJ2-1, with 16 bases identical to TRBD2. The germline gives CDR1 LGHDT, CDR2 YNNKEL (reference sequence). This CDR3 comprises 20 residues. Trimming took 3 bases from V and 4 from J; bases not matched to a gene: 12. CDR3 protein: CASSHPYGTSGGASYNEQFF. The CDR3 bases are TGTGCCAGCAGCCACCCCTACGGGACTAGCGGGGGGGCCTCTTACAATGAGCAGTTCTTC.

The count of this clone is one. The chain combines TRBV5-4 with TRBJ2-7; D may be TRBD1 (5 bases). The germline V gene has CDR1 SGHNT and CDR2 YYREEE (reference sequence). There are 14 residues in the CDR3. Trimming took off 0 bases at V and 2 bases at J, with 9 bases between the two ends. The CDR3 reads CASSLGQGPYEQYF. In DNA, the CDR3 is TGTGCCAGCAGCTTGGGGCAGGGCCCCTACGAGCAGTACTTC.

This clone was seen only once. The chain carries TRBV14 and TRBJ2-3; D is ambiguous. V was pared by 4 bases and J by 3 bases, with 14 bases between. Germline CDR1 SGHDN, CDR2 FVKESK. This CDR3 has 15 residues. In nucleotides, the CDR3 is TGTGCCAGCAGCCTACCGGGCCTCAGGACAGATACGCAGTATTTT. Translation: CASSLPGLRTDTQYF.

This clone has a single count. V is TRBV19 and J is TRBJ2-7; D uncertain. The CDR3 contains 13 residues. Trimming left V 4 bases short and J 2 bases short, with 9 bases between. Germline CDR1 LNHDA, CDR2 SQIVND (reference sequence). The CDR3 region has the DNA TGTGCCAGTAGTAATACTGGCACCTACGAGCAGTACTTC. Translation: CASSNTGTYEQYF.

This clone has only a few counts. Within the sample, other DNA sequences also encode this same CDR3. This chain uses TRBV9 with TRBJ1-1; D not resolved. V was pared by 0 bases and J by 0 bases, with 3 bases between. The germline V gene encodes CDR1 SGDLS and CDR2 YYNGEE. This CDR3 is built from 13 residues. CDR3 DNA sequence: TGTGCCAGCAGCGTAGACCTGAACACTGAAGCTTTCTTT. Its protein product is CASSVDLNTEAFF.

The CDR3, as DNA: TGTGCCAGCAGCTTGTTGACCCCTCCGACAGTGCGGACCGGGGAGCTGTTTTTT. Its translation is CASSLLTPPTVRTGELFF. V and J are TRBV5-6 and TRBJ2-2; the D gene is possibly TRBD1 (5 bases). The V end was cut by 1 base, the J end by 5 bases, with 21 bases between. Germline CDR1 and CDR2: SGHDT and YYEEEE. The CDR3 loop spans 18 amino acids.

The chain has TRBV21-1 and TRBJ2-1; TRBD2, the table's D call, was not compared with the DNA. TRBV21-1 is labeled a pseudogene. The CDR3 is 18 residues long. CDR3 in DNA: TGTGCCAGCAGCAAAGACGGTATGTACTTTAGCTCCTACAATGAGCAGTTCTTC. The encoded protein is CASSKDGMYFSSYNEQFF.

J is TRBJ2-7 and V is TRBV6-5; 8 nucleotides match TRBD2. Per germline, CDR1 MNHEY and CDR2 SVGAGI. V trimming: 6 bases; J trimming: 0 bases; junction bases outside the gene matches: 7. The CDR3 length is 15 residues. The CDR3 reads CASRIAAGGSYEQYF. The DNA for the CDR3 is TGTGCCAGCAGAATCGCTGCGGGGGGCTCCTACGAGCAGTACTTC.

J is TRBJ2-2 and V is TRBV3-1 (or the pseudogene TRBV3-2), with D possibly called TRBD1 or TRBD2 (5 bases each). The V end lost 2 bases, the J end lost 2 bases, and 12 bases lay between the germline ends. The CDR3 covers 16 residues. The germline gives CDR1 LGHDT, CDR2 YNNKEL (reference sequence). The CDR3 DNA follows: TGTGCCAGCAGCCAAAAGGGGCTAGCTAACACCGGGGAGCTGTTTTTT. Its protein product is CASSQKGLANTGELFF.

The chain recombines TRBV4-2 with TRBJ1-6; the D is unclear. Germline lookup yields CDR1 LGHNA and CDR2 YNFKEQ. Deletions cut 0 bases from V and 4 bases from J, with 19 bases between. The CDR3 spans 19 residues. This chain's CDR3 is CASSQEPPGDSMYNSPLHF. The DNA for the CDR3 is TGTGCCAGCAGCCAAGAACCTCCGGGAGACTCAATGTATAATTCACCCCTCCACTTT.

This clone appeared a few times. The chain joins TRBV2 to TRBJ2-7; tentative D call: TRBD1 (6 bases). This CDR3 contains 13 residues. Germline lookup yields CDR1 SNHLY and CDR2 FYNNEI. V lost 3 bases to trimming and J lost 3 bases, with 9 bases between them. The CDR3 region has the DNA TGTGCCAGCAGTGAGGGGGCCAACTACGAGCAGTACTTC. Its translation is CASSEGANYEQYF.

Of note for this clone: The junction does not match germline at one end; this may be a read error. This chain uses TRBV12-3 or TRBV12-4 with TRBJ2-3, with 13 bases aligning to TRBD2. The length of the CDR3 is 11 residues. The CDR3 DNA follows: TGTGCCAGCAGTGAGGGACTAGCGGGGACTTTT. Translated: CASSEGLAGTF.

The V call is TRBV7-2, the J call TRBJ2-2; D gene uncertain. The CDR3 is made up of 14 amino acids. The ends were cut back, 2 bases at V and 1 base at J, with 5 bases in the middle. Germline V CDR1 and CDR2: SGHTA, FQGNSA. The CDR3 sequence is CASSLRRNTGELFF. Written as DNA, the CDR3 is TGTGCCAGCAGCTTACGCCGGAACACCGGGGAGCTGTTTTTT.

The V and J genes are TRBV6-2 or TRBV6-3 and TRBJ2-3; 10 nucleotides match TRBD2. The CDR3 runs 17 residues. V gave up 2 bases and J gave up 4 bases; unmatched junction bases: 9. Germline CDR1 and CDR2: MNHEY and SVGEGT. The CDR3: CASSYQRGGLVADTQYF. In DNA form, the CDR3 reads TGTGCCAGCAGTTACCAGCGGGGGGGCCTAGTCGCAGATACGCAGTATTTT.

V usage is TRBV4-2 and J usage is TRBJ2-4; weak D call: TRBD2 (6 bases). Germline CDR1 LGHNA, CDR2 YNFKEQ. Between the trimmed V and J ends, which lost 1 base and 1 base, there was a span of 8 bases. This CDR3 region has 15 residues. The CDR3 loop is CASSQAGEAKNIQYF. As DNA, the CDR3 is TGTGCCAGCAGCCAAGCGGGAGAGGCCAAAAACATTCAGTACTTC.